This T cell receptor beta chain was profiled in a study of T cells in localized non-small cell lung cancer. The repertoire was sequenced with immunoSEQ multiplex PCR; TCRdb's copy has only in-frame clones and lacks some. The sample contains over 40,000 clones, more than 85% of which appear only once. Regarding the study as a whole: Prolonged overall survival went with higher T cell density in the blood.

The germline gives CDR1 SEHNR, CDR2 FQNEAQ (reference sequence). The V and J ends lost 3 bases and 5 bases respectively, with 19 bases between them. There are 16 residues in the CDR3. This clone was found once. What it recognizes is unknown. The source was peripheral blood, collected before any cancer treatment. V and J are TRBV7-9 and TRBJ2-5, with D maybe TRBD2 (6 bases). The origin of this receptor is a woman aged 18 to 49 with stage III lung adenocarcinoma. The CDR3, as DNA: TGTGCCAGCAGCTTCGTTGACTCCTCCCGGGGGGAGACCCAGTACTTC. Residues: CASSFVDSSRGETQYF.